Listed below are T cell receptor beta chains from one sample, sequenced in a study of T cell responses to AZD1222 COVID-19 vaccine. Measured with immunoSEQ multiplex PCR; TCRdb has only the in-frame clones, and not every one. The data show 170,000 or so clones, roughly 87% seen once. The sequences come from peripheral blood, collected on day 0 of AZD1222 vaccination. These receptors were taken from an adult in good health. Each CDR3 is given with its conserved first and last residue. D genes are given only for firm matches. Part of the rows lack a size; the others show once, few, many or a class for expanded clones.

D	V	size	J	length	DNA	CDR3
TRBD1	TRBV2	once	TRBJ2-7	12	TGTGCCAGCAGTGGACAGGGGTACGAGCAGTACTTC	CASSGQGYEQYF
NA	TRBV5-6	NA	TRBJ2-1	13	TGTGCCAGCAGCTTCGGACAGCTAGGCGAGCAGTTCTTC	CASSFGQLGEQFF
TRBD2	TRBV5-4	NA	TRBJ2-7	13	TGTGCCAGCAGCTTGGGACTAGCGGGCGAGCAGTACTTC	CASSLGLAGEQYF
NA	TRBV6-5	NA	TRBJ2-7	15	TGTGCCAGCAGTTATGACCCCGACAGGTTCAACGAGCAGTACTTC	CASSYDPDRFNEQYF
TRBD1	TRBV5-6	NA	TRBJ1-1	16	TGTGCCAGCAGCCCTCGACAGGGGCGAATGAACACTGAAGCTTTCTTT	CASSPRQGRMNTEAFF
NA	TRBV28	NA	TRBJ1-3	15	TGTGCCAGCGGGCGACAGGCACAGGGAGGAAACACCATATATTTT	CASGRQAQGGNTIYF
NA	TRBV13	NA	TRBJ2-7	15	TGTGCCAGCAGCTACGGGACTTCCAGGATCTACGAGCAGTACTTC	CASSYGTSRIYEQYF
TRBD1	TRBV4-1	NA	TRBJ1-1	15	TGCGCCAGCAGCCGAGGGCAGGGGGTGAACACTGAAGCTTTCTTT	CASSRGQGVNTEAFF
NA	TRBV18	NA	TRBJ1-2	16	TGTGCCAGCTCACCAGCGCAGCCGAAAATAAACTATGGCTACACCTTC	CASSPAQPKINYGYTF
NA	TRBV6-5	NA	TRBJ1-5	15	TGTGCCATCGAGTATGGACGGTATAGCAATCAGCCCCAGCATTTT	CAIEYGRYSNQPQHF
NA	TRBV7-8	few	TRBJ2-2	17	TGTGCCAGCAGCCCGGTTAGAATGGGACGGAACACCGGGGAGCTGTTTTTT	CASSPVRMGRNTGELFF
TRBD2	TRBV5-1	NA	TRBJ2-7	16	TGCGCCAGCAGCACTCTACTAGCGGGCGTCTCCTACGAGCAGTACTTC	CASSTLLAGVSYEQYF
NA	TRBV5-5	NA	TRBJ1-5	14	TGTGCCAGCAGCTTCGACAGTAACAATCAGCCCCAGCATTTT	CASSFDSNNQPQHF
NA	TRBV7-9	once	TRBJ1-3	15	TGTGCCAGCAGCCCTAGCAGGGCCTCTGGAAACACCATATATTTT	CASSPSRASGNTIYF
NA	TRBV10-1	NA	TRBJ1-2	13	TGCGCCAGCAGTGACGCGGGGAACTATGGCTACACCTTC	CASSDAGNYGYTF
NA	TRBV3-1/TRBV3-2	NA	TRBJ1-3	17	TGTGCCAGCAGCCAAGGGGATCTCCGGGGGTCTGGAAACACCATATATTTT	CASSQGDLRGSGNTIYF
NA	TRBV6-2/TRBV6-3	NA	TRBJ1-6	14	TGTGCCAGCAGTTTTCTGGACAGAGGCTCACCCCTCCACTTT	CASSFLDRGSPLHF
NA	TRBV5-1	few	TRBJ2-2	14	TGCGCCAGCAGCTTGGAGCAGGCGACCGGGGAGCTGTTTTTT	CASSLEQATGELFF
TRBD1	TRBV27	NA	TRBJ1-6	15	TGTGCCAGCAAGATCCGGGACAGGGGGAATTCACCCCTCCACTTT	CASKIRDRGNSPLHF
TRBD2	TRBV7-2	once	TRBJ2-5	16	TGTGCCGGCAGGGTAGCGGGAAGAAGTGACCAAGAGACCCAGTACTTC	CAGRVAGRSDQETQYF
TRBD1	TRBV28	once	TRBJ1-1	15	TGTGCCAGCAGTTACAGGGACAGGGCGGGCACTGAAGCTTTCTTT	CASSYRDRAGTEAFF
TRBD2	TRBV11-2	NA	TRBJ2-7	19	TGTGCCAGCAGCTTCCTCCGAGCGGGGAGGGCCGGAAAATCCTACGAGCAGTACTTC	CASSFLRAGRAGKSYEQYF
TRBD2	TRBV5-1	NA	TRBJ2-2	20	TGCGCCAGCAGCGGAGGACAGAAAAGGACTAGCGGGCCGAACACCGGGGAGCTGTTTTTT	CASSGGQKRTSGPNTGELFF
TRBD1	TRBV6-5	once	TRBJ1-6	16	TGTGCCAGCAGTTCCCCAAAGGGGGCGTTACTTTCACCCCTCCACTTT	CASSSPKGALLSPLHF
NA	TRBV21-1	NA	TRBJ1-1	14	TGTGCCAGCAGCGACCGTTTGGACGACACTGAAGCTTTCTTT	CASSDRLDDTEAFF
NA	TRBV5-6	NA	TRBJ2-1	16	TGTGCCAGCAGCTTGGCTTGGCGGTCTTCCTACAATGAGCAGTTCTTC	CASSLAWRSSYNEQFF
NA	TRBV11-2	NA	TRBJ1-2	14	TGTGCCAGCAGCCCATCACCTCTACACTATGGCTACACCTTC	CASSPSPLHYGYTF
TRBD2	TRBV4-1	NA	TRBJ2-3	16	TGCGCCAGCAGCCCAGGGACTAGCGGGATGGTAGATACGCAGTATTTT	CASSPGTSGMVDTQYF
NA	TRBV27	NA	TRBJ1-4	14	TGTGCCACCAGGTCGACAGCAACTAATGAAAAACTGTTTTTT	CATRSTATNEKLFF
NA	TRBV5-1	NA	TRBJ1-4	15	TGCGCCAGCAGCTCGGCGAGGGGGACTAATGAAAAACTGTTTTTT	CASSSARGTNEKLFF
NA	TRBV19	NA	TRBJ1-4	13	TGTGCCAGTAGGGTACGAACTAATGAAAAACTGTTTTTT	CASRVRTNEKLFF
NA	TRBV11-2	NA	TRBJ1-5	11	TGTGCCAGCAGCTTAAGTCAGCCCCAGCATTTT	CASSLSQPQHF
NA	TRBV21-1	NA	TRBJ2-7	15	TGTGCCAGCAGCGGGACAGGGGTAGGTTTCCACGAGCAGTACTTC	CASSGTGVGFHEQYF
NA	TRBV7-2	NA	TRBJ1-1	14	TGTGCCAGCAGCTCACAGCACTCCTACACTGAAGCTTTCTTT	CASSSQHSYTEAFF
NA	TRBV21-1	NA	TRBJ2-1	16	TGTGCCAGCAGCACTTTCGTGGGACTAGCCTACAATGAGCAGTTCTTC	CASSTFVGLAYNEQFF
NA	TRBV19	NA	TRBJ2-2	15	TGTGCCAGTAGTTTCCAAAGAGGTGGGAACGGGGAGCTGTTTTTT	CASSFQRGGNGELFF
NA	TRBV6-5	once	TRBJ1-5	14	TGTGCCAGCAGTCCCGACAGGAGGAATCAGCCCCAGCATTTT	CASSPDRRNQPQHF
TRBD1	TRBV7-9	NA	TRBJ2-7	15	TGTGCCAGCAGCTCTCCGGGACAGGTTTCCTACGAGCAGTACTTC	CASSSPGQVSYEQYF
TRBD1	TRBV6-5	NA	TRBJ1-5	14	TGTGCCACCCGGGACAGCTATAGCAATCAGCCCCAGCATTTT	CATRDSYSNQPQHF
NA	TRBV7-2	NA	TRBJ2-3	12	TGTGCCAGCAGCTCCTACACAGATACGCAGTATTTT	CASSSYTDTQYF
TRBD2	TRBV4-1	NA	TRBJ2-3	19	TGCGCCAGCAGCCCAAATACTTACGTAGCGGGAGCTGGAACAGATACGCAGTATTTT	CASSPNTYVAGAGTDTQYF